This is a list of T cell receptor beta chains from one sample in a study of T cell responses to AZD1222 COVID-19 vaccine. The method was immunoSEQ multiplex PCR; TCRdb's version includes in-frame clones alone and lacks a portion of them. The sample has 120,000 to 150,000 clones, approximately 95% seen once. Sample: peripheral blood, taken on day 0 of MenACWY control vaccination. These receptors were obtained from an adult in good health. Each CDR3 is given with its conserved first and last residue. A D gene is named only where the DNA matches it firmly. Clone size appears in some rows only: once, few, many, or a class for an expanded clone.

CDR3 DNA: TGCGCCAGCAGCTTGGGCCAGGGGGCGCGTGGAAACACCATATATTTT; CDR3 protein: CASSLGQGARGNTIYF; V gene: TRBV5-1; D gene: TRBD1; J gene: TRBJ1-3; clone size: .
CDR3 DNA: TGTGCCAGCAGTTTAAGGGAAAATGAGCAGTTCTTC; CDR3 protein: CASSLRENEQFF; V gene: TRBV12-3/TRBV12-4; D gene: .; J gene: TRBJ2-1; clone size: once
CDR3 DNA: TGTGCCAGCAGTCCTTTTATGGTAGCGGGGAGGGGAGAGACCCAGTACTTC; CDR3 protein: CASSPFMVAGRGETQYF; V gene: TRBV6-6; D gene: TRBD2; J gene: TRBJ2-5; clone size: .
CDR3 DNA: TGTGCCAGCAGCTTGTGGGGGTCGGGGACTGGAAACACCATATATTTT; CDR3 protein: CASSLWGSGTGNTIYF; V gene: TRBV5-6; D gene: .; J gene: TRBJ1-3; clone size: .
CDR3 DNA: TGCGCCAGCAGCTCGACGACAGCTGGCTACACCTTC; CDR3 protein: CASSSTTAGYTF; V gene: TRBV5-1; D gene: .; J gene: TRBJ1-2; clone size: .
CDR3 DNA: TGTGCCAGCAGATCCGGGCCAAACAATGAGCAGTTCTTC; CDR3 protein: CASRSGPNNEQFF; V gene: TRBV5-5; D gene: .; J gene: TRBJ2-1; clone size: .
CDR3 DNA: TGTGCCAGCAGTTTAATTTCGGCTAGCGGATTACAAGAGACCCAGTACTTC; CDR3 protein: CASSLISASGLQETQYF; V gene: TRBV28; D gene: TRBD2; J gene: TRBJ2-5; clone size: .
CDR3 DNA: TGTGCCAGCAGTTTACGCAGGGGGCCACAAGAGACCCAGTACTTC; CDR3 protein: CASSLRRGPQETQYF; V gene: TRBV27; D gene: TRBD1; J gene: TRBJ2-5; clone size: .
CDR3 DNA: TGTGCCAGCAGTGATGGGACAGCATATTTAGGATTAGATGGCTACACCTTC; CDR3 protein: CASSDGTAYLGLDGYTF; V gene: TRBV2; D gene: TRBD1; J gene: TRBJ1-2; clone size: .
CDR3 DNA: TGTGCTTCACAGGAAGACTATGGCTACACCTTC; CDR3 protein: CASQEDYGYTF; V gene: TRBV30; D gene: .; J gene: TRBJ1-2; clone size: .
CDR3 DNA: TGTGCCAGCAGCGGAGTTGGCGGGGGGGCGTCAGATACGCAGTATTTT; CDR3 protein: CASSGVGGGASDTQYF; V gene: TRBV9; D gene: TRBD2; J gene: TRBJ2-3; clone size: .
CDR3 DNA: TGTGCCAGCTCTAGCGGGAGTATCCCAGATACGCAGTATTTT; CDR3 protein: CASSSGSIPDTQYF; V gene: TRBV28; D gene: TRBD2; J gene: TRBJ2-3; clone size: .
CDR3 DNA: TGTGCCAGCTCACCACCCCGGGGACAGCGAGGGATAAGCTATGGCTACACCTTC; CDR3 protein: CASSPPRGQRGISYGYTF; V gene: TRBV18; D gene: TRBD1; J gene: TRBJ1-2; clone size: .
CDR3 DNA: TGCGCCAGCAGCCAGAGGAGGGCCTCTGGAAACACCATATATTTT; CDR3 protein: CASSQRRASGNTIYF; V gene: TRBV4-3; D gene: .; J gene: TRBJ1-3; clone size: .
CDR3 DNA: TGTGCCAGCAGTTTGGGGGACACCATTACAGATACGCAGTATTTT; CDR3 protein: CASSLGDTITDTQYF; V gene: TRBV28; D gene: .; J gene: TRBJ2-3; clone size: .
CDR3 DNA: TGTGCCAGCAGCTTAGGGCAGGGGAGCCCCTACAATGAGCAGTTCTTC; CDR3 protein: CASSLGQGSPYNEQFF; V gene: TRBV11-2; D gene: .; J gene: TRBJ2-1; clone size: .
CDR3 DNA: TGTGCCACCAGCAGAGATGGGCCTAGCGGAGCCTACAATGAGCAGTTCTTC; CDR3 protein: CATSRDGPSGAYNEQFF; V gene: TRBV15; D gene: TRBD2; J gene: TRBJ2-1; clone size: .
CDR3 DNA: TGTGCCAGCAGCCCGGGACTAGCGTCCACAGATACGCAGTATTTT; CDR3 protein: CASSPGLASTDTQYF; V gene: TRBV11-2; D gene: TRBD2; J gene: TRBJ2-3; clone size: .
CDR3 DNA: TGTGCCAGTACTTTGGACAGAAGCTCCTACAATGAGCAGTTCTTC; CDR3 protein: CASTLDRSSYNEQFF; V gene: TRBV19; D gene: .; J gene: TRBJ2-1; clone size: .
CDR3 DNA: TGTGCCAGTAGTATATGGGAGGCGGGGTCCTACAATGAGCAGTTCTTC; CDR3 protein: CASSIWEAGSYNEQFF; V gene: TRBV19; D gene: .; J gene: TRBJ2-1; clone size: .
CDR3 DNA: TGTGCCAGCAGTCAGAAACTCTACACAGATACGCAGTATTTT; CDR3 protein: CASSQKLYTDTQYF; V gene: TRBV28; D gene: .; J gene: TRBJ2-3; clone size: .
CDR3 DNA: TGTGCCACCAGCAGGACAGGGGGCAATCAGCCCCAGCATTTT; CDR3 protein: CATSRTGGNQPQHF; V gene: TRBV15; D gene: TRBD1; J gene: TRBJ1-5; clone size: once
CDR3 DNA: TGTGCCAGCAGCTCCAACGGGGCCTATGGCTACACCTTC; CDR3 protein: CASSSNGAYGYTF; V gene: TRBV7-3; D gene: .; J gene: TRBJ1-2; clone size: .
CDR3 DNA: TGTGCCAGCAGTGTCGGGACTAGCGGATACAATGAGCAGTTCTTC; CDR3 protein: CASSVGTSGYNEQFF; V gene: TRBV6-4; D gene: TRBD2; J gene: TRBJ2-1; clone size: .
CDR3 DNA: TGTGCCAGCAGCTTAACTGGGAACTCGGGGGAGCAGTACTTC; CDR3 protein: CASSLTGNSGEQYF; V gene: TRBV13; D gene: .; J gene: TRBJ2-7; clone size: .
CDR3 DNA: TGCGCCAGCAGCCAAGATCGGTGGGACGGTACTAGGGGAACTGAAGCTTTCTTT; CDR3 protein: CASSQDRWDGTRGTEAFF; V gene: TRBV4-3; D gene: .; J gene: TRBJ1-1; clone size: .
CDR3 DNA: TGTGCCAGTAGTGTCCGGGACACGAATCAGCCCCAGCATTTT; CDR3 protein: CASSVRDTNQPQHF; V gene: TRBV19; D gene: .; J gene: TRBJ1-5; clone size: once
CDR3 DNA: TGCGCCAGCAGCCCCCTCCCCCTTTTTACTGCTAACTATGGCTACACCTTC; CDR3 protein: CASSPLPLFTANYGYTF; V gene: TRBV4-1; D gene: .; J gene: TRBJ1-2; clone size: .
CDR3 DNA: TGTGCCAGTAGTATCCCCGAAGGGACCTATGGCTACACCTTC; CDR3 protein: CASSIPEGTYGYTF; V gene: TRBV19; D gene: .; J gene: TRBJ1-2; clone size: .
CDR3 DNA: TGTGCCAGCAGTCCGGGGAGCCAGACGAAAAACACTGAAGCTTTCTTT; CDR3 protein: CASSPGSQTKNTEAFF; V gene: TRBV27; D gene: .; J gene: TRBJ1-1; clone size: few
CDR3 DNA: TGTGCCTGGGGGACAGGGCGAGAAAAACTGTTTTTT; CDR3 protein: CAWGTGREKLFF; V gene: TRBV30; D gene: TRBD1; J gene: TRBJ1-4; clone size: few
CDR3 DNA: TGTGCCAGCAGTTTCAAAGGGTTCGAGCAGTACTTC; CDR3 protein: CASSFKGFEQYF; V gene: TRBV12-3/TRBV12-4; D gene: .; J gene: TRBJ2-7; clone size: .
CDR3 DNA: TGTGCCAGCAGCCAAGTTAGGACGGCCTATGGCTACACCTTC; CDR3 protein: CASSQVRTAYGYTF; V gene: TRBV3-1/TRBV3-2; D gene: .; J gene: TRBJ1-2; clone size: .
CDR3 DNA: TGTGCCAGCAGCTTGGACAGCGGGAATGAAGCTTTCTTT; CDR3 protein: CASSLDSGNEAFF; V gene: TRBV5-4; D gene: .; J gene: TRBJ1-1; clone size: .
CDR3 DNA: TGTGCCAGCAGCACTACACCGGCAACTAATGAAAAACTGTTTTTT; CDR3 protein: CASSTTPATNEKLFF; V gene: TRBV5-8; D gene: .; J gene: TRBJ1-4; clone size: .
CDR3 DNA: TGTGCCAGCAGACGAGGGGGGGCTGGCACTGAAGCTTTCTTT; CDR3 protein: CASRRGGAGTEAFF; V gene: TRBV27; D gene: .; J gene: TRBJ1-1; clone size: .
CDR3 DNA: TGTGCCTGGCAGCGGGACACTTTTAATTCACCCCTCCACTTT; CDR3 protein: CAWQRDTFNSPLHF; V gene: TRBV30; D gene: .; J gene: TRBJ1-6; clone size: .
CDR3 DNA: TGTGCCAGCAGCTTATCTGCTTCTGGGGCCAACGTCCTGACTTTC; CDR3 protein: CASSLSASGANVLTF; V gene: TRBV7-3; D gene: .; J gene: TRBJ2-6; clone size: once
CDR3 DNA: TGTGCCAGCAGTTACAGGGGGGGCGCGAAGGCCGGGGAGCTGTTTTTT; CDR3 protein: CASSYRGGAKAGELFF; V gene: TRBV6-2/TRBV6-3; D gene: .; J gene: TRBJ2-2; clone size: .
CDR3 DNA: TGTGCCAGCAGCTTCACGCCGGGACAAAATTCACCCCTCCACTTT; CDR3 protein: CASSFTPGQNSPLHF; V gene: TRBV7-2; D gene: .; J gene: TRBJ1-6; clone size: .
CDR3 DNA: TGTGCCAGCAGCGTCGAAGCAATGAACACTGAAGCTTTCTTT; CDR3 protein: CASSVEAMNTEAFF; V gene: TRBV7-6; D gene: .; J gene: TRBJ1-1; clone size: .
CDR3 DNA: TGCGCCAGCAGCCCCAACAACAGGGAATCCGGGGAGCTGTTTTTT; CDR3 protein: CASSPNNRESGELFF; V gene: TRBV5-1; D gene: .; J gene: TRBJ2-2; clone size: .